The T cell receptor (beta chain) described here comes from a study of OX40 agonist ivuxolimab in advanced cancers. Study outcomes and limitations: At 0.1 to 3.0 mg/kg, CD4+ and CD8+ blood T cells expanded clonally by week 6.

Concerning this clone itself: Its antigen remains unknown.

Germline V gives CDR1 SGHNT, CDR2 YYREEE (reference sequence). The V and J ends lost 5 bases and 8 bases respectively, with 17 bases between them. This CDR3 is built from 14 residues. Assay: immunoSEQ multiplex PCR; the TCRdb copy retains only in-frame clones and omits some. There are approximately 56,000 clones in the sample; 80% to 90% occur only once, and under 2% lies in the top ten. Here the sequenced sample was CD4+ or CD8+ T cells sorted from blood, taken in a trial of the OX40 agonist ivuxolimab. The origin of this receptor is an adult with an advanced solid tumor such as melanoma, head and neck, liver or kidney cancer. The chain employs TRBV5-4 and TRBJ2-1; D tentatively reads TRBD1 or TRBD2 (5 bases each). CDR3 bases: TGTGCCAGCAGTCCTGACTATCGGGGCCATGAGCAGTTCTTC. Encoded protein: CASSPDYRGHEQFF.